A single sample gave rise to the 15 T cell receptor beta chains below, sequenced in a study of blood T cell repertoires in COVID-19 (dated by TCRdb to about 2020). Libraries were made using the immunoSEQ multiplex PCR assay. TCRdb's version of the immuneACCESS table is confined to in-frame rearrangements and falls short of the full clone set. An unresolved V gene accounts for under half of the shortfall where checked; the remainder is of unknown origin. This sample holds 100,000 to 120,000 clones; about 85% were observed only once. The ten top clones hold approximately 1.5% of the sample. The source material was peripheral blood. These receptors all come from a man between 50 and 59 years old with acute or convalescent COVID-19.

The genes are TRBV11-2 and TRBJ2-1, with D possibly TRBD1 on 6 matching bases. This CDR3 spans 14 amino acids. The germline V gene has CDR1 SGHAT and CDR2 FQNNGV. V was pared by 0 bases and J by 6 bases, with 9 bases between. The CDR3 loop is CASSLDRTVNEQFF. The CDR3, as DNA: TGTGCCAGCAGCTTAGATAGGACAGTCAATGAGCAGTTCTTC.

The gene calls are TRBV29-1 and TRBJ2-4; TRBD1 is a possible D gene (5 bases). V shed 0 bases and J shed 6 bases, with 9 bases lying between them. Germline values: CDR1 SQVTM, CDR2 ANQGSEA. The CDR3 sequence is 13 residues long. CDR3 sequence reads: CSVEDRQLNIQYF. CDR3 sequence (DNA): TGCAGCGTTGAAGATCGACAGCTAAACATTCAGTACTTC.

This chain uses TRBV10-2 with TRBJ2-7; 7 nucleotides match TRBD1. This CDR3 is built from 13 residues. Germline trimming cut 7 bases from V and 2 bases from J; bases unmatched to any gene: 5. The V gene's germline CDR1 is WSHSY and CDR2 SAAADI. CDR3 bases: TGCGCCAGCATACCACAGGGGACCTACGAGCAGTACGTC. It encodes CASIPQGTYEQYV.

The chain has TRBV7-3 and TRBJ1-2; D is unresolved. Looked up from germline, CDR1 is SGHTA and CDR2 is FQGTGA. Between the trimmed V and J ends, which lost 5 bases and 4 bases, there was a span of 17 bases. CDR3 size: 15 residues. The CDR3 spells CASSDTPSPIYGYTF. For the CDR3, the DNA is TGTGCCAGCAGCGACACCCCCAGCCCGATCTATGGCTACACCTTC.

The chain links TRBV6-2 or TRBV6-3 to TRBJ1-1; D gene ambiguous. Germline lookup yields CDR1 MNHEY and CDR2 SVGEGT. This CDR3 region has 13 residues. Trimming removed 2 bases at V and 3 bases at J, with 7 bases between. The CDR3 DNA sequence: TGTGCCAGCAGTTACGGCCAGTACACTGAAGCTTTCTTT. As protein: CASSYGQYTEAFF.

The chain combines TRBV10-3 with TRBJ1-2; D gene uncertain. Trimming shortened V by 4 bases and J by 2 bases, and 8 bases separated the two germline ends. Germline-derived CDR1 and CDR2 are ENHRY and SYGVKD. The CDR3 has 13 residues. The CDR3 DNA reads TGTGCCATCAGTGCTGACAAGAACTATGGCTACACCTTC. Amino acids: CAISADKNYGYTF.

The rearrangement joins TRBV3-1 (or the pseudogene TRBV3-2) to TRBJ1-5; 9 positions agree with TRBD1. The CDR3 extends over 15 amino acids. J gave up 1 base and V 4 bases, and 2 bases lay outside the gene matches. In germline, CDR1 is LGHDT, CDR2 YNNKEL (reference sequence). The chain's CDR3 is CASSLGQGSNQPQHF. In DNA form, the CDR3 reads TGTGCCAGCAGCCTCGGACAGGGGAGCAATCAGCCCCAGCATTTT.

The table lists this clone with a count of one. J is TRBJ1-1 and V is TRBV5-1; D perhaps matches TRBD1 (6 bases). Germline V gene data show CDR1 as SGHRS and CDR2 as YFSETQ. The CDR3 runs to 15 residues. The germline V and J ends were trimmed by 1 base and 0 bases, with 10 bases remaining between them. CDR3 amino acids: CASSLTGFMNTEAFF. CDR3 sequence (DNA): TGCGCCAGCAGCTTGACAGGGTTCATGAACACTGAAGCTTTCTTT.

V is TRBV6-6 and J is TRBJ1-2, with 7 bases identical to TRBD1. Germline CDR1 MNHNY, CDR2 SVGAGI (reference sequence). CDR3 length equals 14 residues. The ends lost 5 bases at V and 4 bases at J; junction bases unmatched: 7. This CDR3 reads CASSGGQVVYGYTF. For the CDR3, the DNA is TGTGCCAGCAGTGGAGGACAGGTGGTCTATGGCTACACCTTC.

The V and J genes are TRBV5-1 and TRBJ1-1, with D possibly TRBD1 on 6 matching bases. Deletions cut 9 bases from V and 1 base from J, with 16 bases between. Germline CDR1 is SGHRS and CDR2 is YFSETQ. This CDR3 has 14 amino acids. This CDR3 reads CATRTDWGNTEAFF. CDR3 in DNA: TGCGCCACCCGGACAGATTGGGGGAACACTGAAGCTTTCTTT.

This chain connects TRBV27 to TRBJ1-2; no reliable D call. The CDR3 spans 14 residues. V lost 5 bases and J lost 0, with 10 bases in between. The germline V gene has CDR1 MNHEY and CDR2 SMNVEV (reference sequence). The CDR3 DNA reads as TGTGCCAGCAGTCGCGGGATAGCTAACTATGGCTACACCTTC. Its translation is CASSRGIANYGYTF.

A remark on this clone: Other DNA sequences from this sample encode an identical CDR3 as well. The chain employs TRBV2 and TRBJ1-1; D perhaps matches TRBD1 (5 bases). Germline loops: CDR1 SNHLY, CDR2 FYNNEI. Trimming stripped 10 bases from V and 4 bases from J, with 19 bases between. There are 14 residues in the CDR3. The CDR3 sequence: CATNPAPQGTEAFF. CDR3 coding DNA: TGTGCCACCAATCCCGCCCCCCAGGGCACTGAAGCTTTCTTT.

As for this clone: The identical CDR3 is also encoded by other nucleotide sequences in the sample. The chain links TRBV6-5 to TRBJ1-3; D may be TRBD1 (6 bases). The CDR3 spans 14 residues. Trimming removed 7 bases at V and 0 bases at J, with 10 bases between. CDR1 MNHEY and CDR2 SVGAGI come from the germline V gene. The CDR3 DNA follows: TGTGCCAGCACCAGGGACAACTCTGGAAACACCATATATTTT. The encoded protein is CASTRDNSGNTIYF.

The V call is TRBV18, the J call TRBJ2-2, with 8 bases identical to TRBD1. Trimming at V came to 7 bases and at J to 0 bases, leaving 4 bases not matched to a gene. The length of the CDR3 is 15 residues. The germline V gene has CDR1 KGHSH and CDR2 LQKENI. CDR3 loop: CASLKGQANTGELFF. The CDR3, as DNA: TGTGCCAGCTTAAAGGGACAGGCGAACACCGGGGAGCTGTTTTTT.

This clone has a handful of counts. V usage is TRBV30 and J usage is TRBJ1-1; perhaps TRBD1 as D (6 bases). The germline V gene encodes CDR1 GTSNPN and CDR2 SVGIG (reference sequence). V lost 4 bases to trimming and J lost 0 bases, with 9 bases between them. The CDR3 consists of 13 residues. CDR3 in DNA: TGTGCCTGGAACAGGGAATTGAACACTGAAGCTTTCTTT. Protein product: CAWNRELNTEAFF.